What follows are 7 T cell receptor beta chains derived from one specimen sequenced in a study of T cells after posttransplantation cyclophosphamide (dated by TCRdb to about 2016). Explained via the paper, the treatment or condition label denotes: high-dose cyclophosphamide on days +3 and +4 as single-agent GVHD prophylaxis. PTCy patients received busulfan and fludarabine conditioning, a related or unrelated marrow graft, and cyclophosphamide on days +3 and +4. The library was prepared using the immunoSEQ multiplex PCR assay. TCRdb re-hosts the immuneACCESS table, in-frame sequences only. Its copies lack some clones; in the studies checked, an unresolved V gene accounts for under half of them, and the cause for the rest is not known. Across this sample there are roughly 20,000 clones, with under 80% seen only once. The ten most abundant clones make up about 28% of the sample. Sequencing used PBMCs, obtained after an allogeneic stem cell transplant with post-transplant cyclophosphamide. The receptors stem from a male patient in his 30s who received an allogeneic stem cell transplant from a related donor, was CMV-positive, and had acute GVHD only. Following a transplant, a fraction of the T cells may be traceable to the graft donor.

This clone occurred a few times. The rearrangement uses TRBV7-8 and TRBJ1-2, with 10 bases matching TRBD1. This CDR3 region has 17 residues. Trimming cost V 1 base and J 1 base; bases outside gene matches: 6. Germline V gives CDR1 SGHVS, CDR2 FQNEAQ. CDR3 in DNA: TGTGCCAGCAGCTTAGTGATCCGGACAGGGGGTAACTATGGCTACACCTTC. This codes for CASSLVIRTGGNYGYTF.

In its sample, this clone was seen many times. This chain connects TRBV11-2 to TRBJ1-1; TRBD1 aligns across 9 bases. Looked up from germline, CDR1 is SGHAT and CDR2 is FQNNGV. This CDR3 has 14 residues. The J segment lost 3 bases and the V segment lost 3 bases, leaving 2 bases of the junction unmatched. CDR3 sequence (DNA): TGTGCCAGCAGCTTGGACAGGGGACACACTGAAGCTTTCTTT. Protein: CASSLDRGHTEAFF. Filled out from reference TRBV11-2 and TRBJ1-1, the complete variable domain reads EAGVAQSPRYKIIEKRQSVAFWCNPISGHATLYWYQQILGQGPKLLIQFQNNGVVDDSQLPKDRFSAERLKGVDSTLKIQPAKLEDSAVYLCASSLDRGHTEAFFGQGTRLTVV.

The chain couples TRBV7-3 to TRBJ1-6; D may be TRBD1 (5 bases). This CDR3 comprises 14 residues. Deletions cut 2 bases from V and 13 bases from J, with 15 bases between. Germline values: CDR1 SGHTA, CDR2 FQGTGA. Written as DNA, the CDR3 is TGTGCCAGCAGCTTAGGTGGGGCCTCTGCGCCCCTCCACTTT. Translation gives CASSLGGASAPLHF.

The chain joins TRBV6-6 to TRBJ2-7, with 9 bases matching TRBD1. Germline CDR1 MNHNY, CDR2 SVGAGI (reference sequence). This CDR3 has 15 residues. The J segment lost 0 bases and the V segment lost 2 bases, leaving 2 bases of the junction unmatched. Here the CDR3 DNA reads TGTGCCAGCAGTTACCCACAGGGGGCCTCCTACGAGCAGTACTTC. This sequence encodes CASSYPQGASYEQYF.

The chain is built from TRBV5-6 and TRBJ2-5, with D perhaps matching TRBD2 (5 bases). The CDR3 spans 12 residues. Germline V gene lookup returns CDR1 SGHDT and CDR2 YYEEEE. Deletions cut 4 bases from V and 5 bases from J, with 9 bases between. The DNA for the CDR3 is TGTGCCAGCAGCGGACTGCGGGAGACCCAGTACTTC. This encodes CASSGLRETQYF.

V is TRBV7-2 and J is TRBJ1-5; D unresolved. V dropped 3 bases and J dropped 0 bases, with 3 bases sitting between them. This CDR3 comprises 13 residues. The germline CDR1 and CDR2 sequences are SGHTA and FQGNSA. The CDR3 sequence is CASSFGSNQPQHF. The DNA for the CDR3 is TGTGCCAGCAGCTTCGGTAGCAATCAGCCCCAGCATTTT.

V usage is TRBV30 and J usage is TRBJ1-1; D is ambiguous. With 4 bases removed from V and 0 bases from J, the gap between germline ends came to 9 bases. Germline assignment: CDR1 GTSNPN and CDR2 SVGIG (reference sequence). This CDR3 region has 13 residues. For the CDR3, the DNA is TGTGCCTGGAAATTCGGGGTGAACACTGAAGCTTTCTTT. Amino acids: CAWKFGVNTEAFF.